The 21 T cell receptor beta chains in this list originate from one sample, sequenced in a study of T cell responses to AZD1222 COVID-19 vaccine. Here immunoSEQ multiplex PCR was the method, and the copy in TCRdb shows in-frame clones only, minus some. This repertoire shows fewer than 150,000 clones, roughly 87% found once; its top ten account for just under 10%. The starting material was peripheral blood, obtained on day 0 of AZD1222 vaccination. The receptors here all came from an adult in good health.

Note on this clone: A junction boundary mismatches the germline segment, possibly from a read error. This chain joins TRBV20-1 and TRBJ1-1; TRBD1 is a possible D gene (5 bases). This CDR3 is 11 amino acids long. Germline V CDR1 and CDR2: DFQATT, SNEGSKA (reference sequence). CDR3 in amino acids: CSGGGDTEAFF. In DNA form, the CDR3 reads TGTTCGGGCGGAGGGGACACTGAAGCTTTCTTT.

V gene TRBV5-4 combines with J gene TRBJ2-1; 9 bases align to TRBD2. This CDR3 has 16 amino acids. Per germline, CDR1 SGHNT and CDR2 YYREEE (reference sequence). V trimming: 0 bases; J trimming: 5 bases; junction bases outside the gene matches: 6. Here the CDR3 DNA reads TGTGCCAGCAGCTTGGGTAGCGGGGGACCTAACAATGAGCAGTTCTTC. As protein: CASSLGSGGPNNEQFF.

This rearrangement joins TRBV28 to TRBJ1-5; TRBD1 is a possible D gene (6 bases). The CDR3 runs 15 residues. V was pared by 3 bases and J by 4 bases, with 13 bases between. Germline V gene data show CDR1 as MDHEN and CDR2 as SYDVKM. The CDR3 sequence is CASSFSAGANQPQHF. The CDR3 DNA sequence: TGTGCCAGCAGTTTTAGCGCGGGGGCGAATCAGCCCCAGCATTTT.

The CDR3 DNA reads TGTGCCAGCAGCCCGGGCTCAAGGAACAATGAGCAGTTCTTC. It translates to CASSPGSRNNEQFF. J is TRBJ2-1 and V is TRBV3-1 (or the pseudogene TRBV3-2); no clear D gene. Germline V CDR1 and CDR2: LGHDT, YNNKEL (reference sequence). This CDR3 has 14 residues. The V gene lost 4 bases and the J gene lost 5 bases, with 12 bases spanning the gap.

This clone came up once. The chain links TRBV7-3 to TRBJ2-3, with a weak D call TRBD1 (5 bases). The CDR3 loop spans 13 amino acids. Trimming shortened V by 6 bases and J by 4 bases, and 11 bases separated the two germline ends. Per germline, CDR1 SGHTA and CDR2 FQGTGA. The CDR3 DNA reads TGTGCCAGCAGTCCCCTAGGGGCAGATACGCAGTATTTT. This sequence encodes CASSPLGADTQYF.

The rearrangement joins TRBV23-1 to TRBJ1-5; D gene uncertain. TRBV23-1 has ORF status, its function being uncertain. CDR3 size: 11 residues. Trimming removed 3 bases from V and 3 bases from J, with 0 bases in between. CDR3 protein: CASSHNQPQHF. CDR3 nucleotides: TGCGCCAGCAGTCACAATCAGCCCCAGCATTTT.

The chain combines TRBV6-5 with TRBJ2-1, with D possibly being TRBD1 (5 bases). This CDR3 contains 13 residues. CDR1 and CDR2 (germline): MNHEY, SVGAGI. Trimming pared 0 bases from V and 10 bases from J, leaving 10 bases between. CDR3 protein: CASSYSLGQEQFF. The CDR3 coding sequence is TGTGCCAGCAGTTACTCCCTAGGACAAGAGCAGTTCTTC.

The chain couples TRBV27 to TRBJ2-5, with D possibly matching TRBD2 (7 bases). Germline CDR1 reads MNHEY; CDR2 reads SMNVEV (reference sequence). The CDR3 runs 15 residues. V lost 6 bases and J 7 bases, leaving 21 bases between the germline ends. CDR3 sequence reads: CASRFMGGQLGTQYF. DNA of the CDR3: TGTGCCAGCAGATTTATGGGGGGGCAGTTGGGGACCCAGTACTTC.

V gene TRBV12-3 or TRBV12-4 combines with J gene TRBJ2-7; D may be TRBD1 or TRBD2 (5 bases each). The V end lost 4 bases, the J end lost 8 bases, and 15 bases lay between the germline ends. This CDR3 contains 13 residues. CDR3 sequence (DNA): TGTGCCAGCAGTTCCCGGGACGACCGCCAGCAGTACTTC. This translates into CASSSRDDRQQYF.

V gene TRBV13 combines with J gene TRBJ2-7, with D possibly TRBD1 on 6 matching bases. Trimming pared 7 bases from V and 0 bases from J, leaving 22 bases between. CDR3 length equals 17 residues. Per germline, CDR1 PRHDT and CDR2 FYEKMQ (reference sequence). In DNA, the CDR3 is TGTGCCAGCACCAACCGTGGGGGCGGGCCCTACTCCTACGAGCAGTACTTC. As protein: CASTNRGGGPYSYEQYF.

The rearrangement joins TRBV27 to TRBJ2-1, with 10 bases matching TRBD2. Trimming removed 5 bases from V and 4 bases from J; junction bases left unmatched: 11. Germline V lookup: CDR1 MNHEY, CDR2 SMNVEV (reference sequence). This CDR3 is built from 17 residues. The chain's CDR3 is CASSPPPGLADYNEQFF. In DNA, the CDR3 is TGTGCCAGCAGTCCGCCCCCCGGACTAGCGGATTACAATGAGCAGTTCTTC.

The chain links TRBV9 to TRBJ1-1, with D maybe TRBD1 (6 bases). CDR3 length: 15 residues. The germline CDR1 and CDR2 sequences are SGDLS and YYNGEE. The germline V and J ends were trimmed by 3 bases and 5 bases, with 17 bases remaining between them. CDR3 region: CASSARYGGRTEAFF. CDR3 DNA sequence: TGTGCCAGCAGCGCCCGATATGGGGGGCGGACTGAAGCTTTCTTT. Full variable domain (remainder filled in from reference TRBV9 and TRBJ1-1): DSGVTQTPKHLITATGQRVTLRCSPRSGDLSVYWYQQSLDQGLQFLIQYYNGEERAKGNILERFSAQQFPDLHSELNLSSLELGDSALYFCASSARYGGRTEAFFGQGTRLTVV.

The chain is built from TRBV5-4 and TRBJ2-2, with D possibly matching TRBD2 (7 bases). Germline CDR1 reads SGHNT; CDR2 reads YYREEE (reference sequence). Trimming cost V 5 bases and J 3 bases, with 14 bases left between them. The CDR3 has 15 residues. CDR3 sequence (DNA): TGTGCCAGCAGTCAAGGGGGGGTTGACACCGGGGAGCTGTTTTTT. This encodes CASSQGGVDTGELFF.

The chain carries TRBV6-5 and TRBJ1-2; 8 positions agree with TRBD1. Per the germline V gene, CDR1 is MNHEY and CDR2 is SVGAGI. The ends lost 6 bases at V and 1 base at J; junction bases unmatched: 7. The CDR3 contains 15 residues. The CDR3 is CASRGGTGDNYGYTF. CDR3 bases: TGTGCCAGCAGAGGAGGGACAGGAGATAACTATGGCTACACCTTC.

J is TRBJ2-7 and V is TRBV13, with D perhaps being TRBD1 or TRBD2 (5 bases each). V dropped 5 bases and J dropped 2 bases, with 10 bases sitting between them. Per the germline V gene, CDR1 is PRHDT and CDR2 is FYEKMQ (reference sequence). This CDR3 is built from 13 residues. Here the CDR3 reads CASSEGETYEQYF. The CDR3 region has the DNA TGTGCCAGCAGCGAAGGGGAGACCTACGAGCAGTACTTC.

CDR3 coding DNA: TGCAGTGCCCAACTAGGTGATACGCAGTATTTT. Protein: CSAQLGDTQYF. The rearrangement uses TRBV20-1 and TRBJ2-3, with TRBD2 as a possible D gene (5 bases). Per germline, CDR1 DFQATT and CDR2 SNEGSKA (reference sequence). The CDR3 has 11 amino acids. V lost 6 bases to trimming and J lost 6 bases, with 10 bases between them.

This chain joins TRBV19 and TRBJ2-3; D perhaps matches TRBD2 (5 bases). The CDR3 extends over 13 amino acids. In germline, CDR1 is LNHDA, CDR2 SQIVND (reference sequence). V lost 6 bases and J 5 bases, leaving 12 bases between the germline ends. DNA for the CDR3: TGTGCCAGTAGCCCTAGCTTAAGAGATACGCAGTATTTT. It yields the protein CASSPSLRDTQYF. Looking up the rest from reference TRBV19 and TRBJ2-3 gives the full variable domain: DGGITQSPKYLFRKEGQNVTLSCEQNLNHDAMYWYRQDPGQGLRLIYYSQIVNDFQKGDIAEGYSVSREKKESFPLTVTSAQKNPTAFYLCASSPSLRDTQYFGPGTRLTVL.

V gene TRBV29-1 combines with J gene TRBJ1-2; 7 bases match TRBD1. Germline V gene sequence: CDR1 SQVTM, CDR2 ANQGSEA. This CDR3 is 12 amino acids long. CDR3 nucleotide sequence: TGCAGAGCTGGGGAGGGGGCTTCTGGCTACACCTTC. Its translation: CRAGEGASGYTF.

The chain uses TRBV6-2 or TRBV6-3 and TRBJ2-5; D possibly corresponds to TRBD1 (6 bases). CDR3 length equals 13 residues. Germline loops: CDR1 MNHEY, CDR2 SVGEGT. The ends were cut back, 4 bases at V and 1 base at J, with 7 bases in the middle. CDR3 amino acids: CASSWTAQETQYF. Written as DNA, the CDR3 is TGTGCCAGCAGTTGGACAGCCCAAGAGACCCAGTACTTC.

The chain employs TRBV6-6 and TRBJ2-5; D perhaps matches TRBD1 (5 bases). V was trimmed by 6 bases and J by 2 bases, leaving 7 bases between them. There are 12 residues in the CDR3. The germline V gene encodes CDR1 MNHNY and CDR2 SVGAGI (reference sequence). The CDR3 loop reads CASRGQQETQYF. For the CDR3, the DNA is TGTGCCAGCAGGGGGCAGCAAGAGACCCAGTACTTC.

This clone was found once. V and J are TRBV30 and TRBJ2-1, with TRBD2 matching 13 bases. The CDR3 is 13 residues long. J lost 10 bases, V lost 5 bases, and 5 bases had no gene match. Germline V gives CDR1 GTSNPN, CDR2 SVGIG (reference sequence). DNA of the CDR3: TGTGCCTGGGGGACTAGCGGGGTGGGAGAGCAGTTCTTC. Its protein is CAWGTSGVGEQFF. The variable domain in full, completed from reference TRBV30 and TRBJ2-1, reads SQTIHQWPATLVQPVGSPLSLECTVEGTSNPNLYWYRQAAGRGLQLLFYSVGIGQISSEVPQNLSASRPQDRQFILSSKKLLLSDSGFYLCAWGTSGVGEQFFGPGTRLTVL.